This T cell receptor beta chain emerged from a study of T cells in Graves' hyperthyroidism and ophthalmopathy. Study observations and caveats: Researchers report that a 13 V-J model separated ophthalmopathy from stable hyperthyroidism.

PBMCs were sourced from less than 12 ml fresh peripheral blood. RNA transcripts yielded amplified TCR beta CDR3 regions. First-round RT-PCR targeting the TCR CDR3 was performed with the HTBI primer set. Each CDR3 protein is one row after TCRdb ran MiXCR on the multiplex PCR reads. Of about 300,000 distinct CDR3 sequences listed, roughly 19% are singletons. As for this clonotype: The target antigen is unknown.

The sequencing input was blood. The TCR comes from a man in his forties or fifties with Graves' ophthalmopathy.

In DNA form, the CDR3 reads TGCGCCAGCAGCCAAGGGACAGTTTGGAATGAGCAGTTCTTC. It is translated as CASSQGTVWNEQFF. V usage is TRBV4-1 and J usage is TRBJ2-1; possibly TRBD1 for D (6 bases). The CDR3 spans 14 residues. V dropped 1 base and J dropped 7 bases, with 11 bases sitting between them. Germline values: CDR1 MGHRA, CDR2 YSYEKL.